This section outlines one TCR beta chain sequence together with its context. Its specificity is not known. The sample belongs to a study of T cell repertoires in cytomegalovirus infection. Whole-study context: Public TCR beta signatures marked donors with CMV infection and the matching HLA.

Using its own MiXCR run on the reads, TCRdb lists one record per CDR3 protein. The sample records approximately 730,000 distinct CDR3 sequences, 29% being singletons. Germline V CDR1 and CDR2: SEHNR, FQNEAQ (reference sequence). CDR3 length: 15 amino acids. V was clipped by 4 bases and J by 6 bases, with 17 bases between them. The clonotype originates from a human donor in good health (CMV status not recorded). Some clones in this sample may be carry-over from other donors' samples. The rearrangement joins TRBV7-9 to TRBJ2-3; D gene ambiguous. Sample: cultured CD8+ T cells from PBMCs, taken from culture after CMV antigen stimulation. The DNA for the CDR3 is TGTGCCAGCAGCTCTGCGGACCCTCGGCACGATACGCAGTATTTT. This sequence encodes CASSSADPRHDTQYF.